This paragraph reports one T cell receptor (beta chain). The data were taken from a study of T cells in Graves' hyperthyroidism and ophthalmopathy. Germline V gene sequence: CDR1 LNHDA, CDR2 SQIVND (reference sequence). The ends were cut back, 8 bases at V and 12 bases at J, with 23 bases in the middle. The CDR3 runs 14 residues. TCR beta CDR3 sequences were amplified from RNA transcripts. TCR CDR3 underwent first-round RT-PCR with the HTBI primer set. TCRdb analysed the multiplex PCR reads with MiXCR anew, one entry per CDR3 protein. The sample includes hundreds of thousands of distinct CDR3 sequences, more than 15% of them seen just once.

The source is a woman in her late teens or twenties with Graves' hyperthyroidism. The chain employs TRBV19 and TRBJ2-1, with D perhaps matching TRBD1 (6 bases). The sample was blood. The CDR3 loop reads CASGPLQGRYGQFF. The CDR3 nucleotides read TGTGCCAGTGGACCTTTACAGGGCCGTTATGGGCAGTTCTTC.